The 21 T cell receptor beta chains below come from one sample, sequenced in a study of OX40 agonist ivuxolimab in advanced cancers. TCRdb's table, derived via immunoSEQ multiplex PCR, lists solely in-frame clones and lacks some. The data show tens of thousands of clones, with 85% seen just once and about 0.83% held by the top ten. The sample was CD4+ or CD8+ T cells sorted from blood, taken in a trial of the OX40 agonist ivuxolimab. Source of these receptors: an adult with an advanced solid tumor such as melanoma, head and neck, liver or kidney cancer.

The chain has TRBV27 and TRBJ2-2, with D perhaps being TRBD1 or TRBD2 (5 bases each). The CDR3 is 20 amino acids. Between the trimmed V and J ends, which lost 0 bases and 1 base, there was a span of 21 bases. Germline V gene data show CDR1 as MNHEY and CDR2 as SMNVEV (reference sequence). The CDR3 is CASSLSRAQATIQNTGELFF. The CDR3 bases are TGTGCCAGCAGTTTATCGAGGGCACAGGCCACCATACAGAACACCGGGGAGCTGTTTTTT.

The chain has TRBV6-6 and TRBJ2-7; the D is unclear. The CDR3 runs to 14 residues. V was pared by 8 bases and J by 4 bases, with 18 bases between. Germline V CDR1 and CDR2: MNHNY, SVGAGI (reference sequence). Written as DNA, the CDR3 is TGTGCCAGCCTCTTGCCGGGTCTAAGGTACGAGCAGTACTTC. Translation gives CASLLPGLRYEQYF.

Remarks on this clone: The junction does not match germline at one end; this may be a read error. The rearrangement joins TRBV7-7 to TRBJ2-5, with TRBD1 matching over 9 bases. CDR1 and CDR2 from the germline V gene are SSHAT and FNYEAQ (reference sequence). This CDR3 spans 15 amino acids. The CDR3 loop is CASSSGTGFRETQYF. The CDR3 DNA is TGTGCTAGCAGCTCCGGGACAGGGTTTAGGGAGACCCAGTACTTC.

The V gene is TRBV10-1, the J gene TRBJ1-5, with a tentative D call TRBD1 (6 bases). The CDR3 is 17 amino acids. The germline V gene has CDR1 WNHNN and CDR2 SYGVQD (reference sequence). With 2 bases removed from V and 7 bases from J, the gap between germline ends came to 21 bases. The DNA for the CDR3 is TGCGCCAGCAGTGAGCTCAGGGGACTAGTTAGCCGACAGCCCCAGCATTTT. Protein: CASSELRGLVSRQPQHF.

In regard to this clone: Mismatch with germline at one junction end may stem from a read error. The rearrangement uses TRBV4-1 and TRBJ1-1; D is undetermined. Germline V CDR1 and CDR2: MGHRA, YSYEKL. The CDR3 contains 12 residues. Here the CDR3 DNA reads TGCGCCAGCAGCCAAGATATCCTCCCGGGCGTATTT. This gives the protein CASSQDILPGVF.

This clone was recorded a few times. The gene calls are TRBV5-5 and TRBJ1-2, with 7 positions matching TRBD1. CDR1 is SGHKS and CDR2 is YYEKEE in the germline V gene (reference sequence). Trimming took 4 bases from V and 2 from J; bases not matched to a gene: 14. This CDR3 region has 17 residues. CDR3 nucleotide sequence: TGTGCCAGCAGCATAGGCCCCGGGACAGCGATGAACTATGGCTACACCTTC. Amino acids: CASSIGPGTAMNYGYTF.

This chain connects TRBV7-2 to TRBJ1-1; the D is unclear. Trimming removed 2 bases at V and 5 bases at J, with 9 bases between. The CDR3 totals 13 residues. Germline assignment: CDR1 SGHTA and CDR2 FQGNSA. CDR3 in amino acids: CASSLSRRTEAFF. The CDR3 nucleotides read TGTGCCAGCAGCTTATCCCGACGTACTGAAGCTTTCTTT.

The J gene is TRBJ2-7, the V gene TRBV7-8; 10 positions agree with TRBD2. V dropped 6 bases and J dropped 0; count of bases not matched to a gene: 5. Germline V gene lookup returns CDR1 SGHVS and CDR2 FQNEAQ. The CDR3 has 15 residues. The CDR3, as DNA: TGTGCCAGCAGACCACTAGCGGGGAGCTCCTACGAGCAGTACTTC. Translation: CASRPLAGSSYEQYF.

This sequence joins TRBV18 and TRBJ1-1; 9 nucleotides align to TRBD1. This CDR3 contains 16 residues. Unmatched junction bases numbered 7, after V lost 2 bases and J lost 3 bases. CDR1 KGHSH and CDR2 LQKENI come from the germline V gene. CDR3 sequence reads: CASSPDPGQGDTEAFF. The DNA for the CDR3 is TGTGCCAGCTCACCAGATCCGGGACAGGGAGACACTGAAGCTTTCTTT.

A single count supports this clone. The chain has TRBV2 and TRBJ1-1, with TRBD1 as a possible D gene (6 bases). The CDR3 spans 14 residues. Germline loops: CDR1 SNHLY, CDR2 FYNNEI. V shed 6 bases and J shed 4 bases, with 15 bases lying between them. The CDR3 region is CASRHRQASTEAFF. CDR3 sequence (DNA): TGTGCCAGCAGACATAGACAGGCGTCCACTGAAGCTTTCTTT.

This chain uses TRBV5-5 with TRBJ2-7; TRBD2 agrees at 13 bases. Per germline, CDR1 SGHKS and CDR2 YYEKEE (reference sequence). Trimming took 4 bases from V and 4 from J; bases not matched to a gene: 5. The CDR3 contains 15 residues. The CDR3: CASSVGLAGSYEQYF. In DNA, the CDR3 is TGTGCCAGCAGCGTGGGACTAGCGGGGTCTTACGAGCAGTACTTC.

V is TRBV9 and J is TRBJ2-5, with D possibly TRBD1 on 5 matching bases. The CDR3 runs 14 residues. V gave up 0 bases and J gave up 2 bases, with 8 bases separating them. The germline CDR1 and CDR2 sequences are SGDLS and YYNGEE. The CDR3 nucleotides are TGTGCCAGCAGCGTAGGTGCAGGGCAAGAGACCCAGTACTTC. The encoded protein is CASSVGAGQETQYF.

This clone was found once. This chain connects TRBV12-5 to TRBJ1-5; no reliable D call. V lost 0 bases and J 3 bases, leaving 18 bases between the germline ends. The CDR3 runs 18 residues. Germline V gives CDR1 LGHNT, CDR2 FRNRAP. The CDR3 sequence is CASGLVKFHAINNQPQHF. The CDR3 DNA is TGTGCTAGTGGTTTGGTAAAGTTTCACGCCATAAACAATCAGCCCCAGCATTTT.

The chain has TRBV7-2 and TRBJ2-1; D gene uncertain. The CDR3 is 13 residues long. Trimming removed 0 bases from V and 5 bases from J, with 5 bases in between. Germline CDR1 reads SGHTA; CDR2 reads FQGNSA. CDR3 DNA sequence: TGTGCCAGCAGCTTAGCCAGAAACAATGAGCAGTTCTTC. Protein product: CASSLARNNEQFF.

This chain joins TRBV19 and TRBJ2-3; 8 bases align to TRBD2. Germline V gene sequence: CDR1 LNHDA, CDR2 SQIVND (reference sequence). The CDR3 has 22 residues. J gave up 0 bases and V 3 bases, and 23 bases lay outside the gene matches. The CDR3 spells CASSIGRRNKAGASTSTDTQYF. In DNA, the CDR3 is TGTGCCAGTAGTATCGGCCGTCGGAACAAAGCGGGGGCCTCAACTAGCACAGATACGCAGTATTTT. The full variable domain, in which reference TRBV19 and TRBJ2-3 provide the parts outside the CDR3, is DGGITQSPKYLFRKEGQNVTLSCEQNLNHDAMYWYRQDPGQGLRLIYYSQIVNDFQKGDIAEGYSVSREKKESFPLTVTSAQKNPTAFYLCASSIGRRNKAGASTSTDTQYFGPGTRLTVL.

This clone was found once. The chain has TRBV7-6 and TRBJ1-1; D may be TRBD1 (6 bases). CDR3 size: 14 residues. Trimming took 5 bases from V and 5 from J, leaving 15 bases between them. The germline CDR1 and CDR2 sequences are SGHVS and FNYEAQ. This CDR3 is CASSRQAGTTEAFF. The CDR3 DNA reads TGTGCCAGCAGCCGCCAAGCCGGGACAACTGAAGCTTTCTTT.

The chain carries TRBV5-6 and TRBJ2-5; D perhaps matches TRBD1 (5 bases). The CDR3 has 17 residues. The germline gives CDR1 SGHDT, CDR2 YYEEEE. Trimming left V 0 bases short and J 1 base short, with 16 bases between. The CDR3: CASSLGPQTGLQETQYF. The CDR3 DNA is TGTGCCAGCAGCTTGGGCCCTCAAACAGGTCTCCAAGAGACCCAGTACTTC.

The chain joins TRBV5-1 to TRBJ1-5, with D uncertain. The CDR3 has 13 amino acids. Per germline, CDR1 SGHRS and CDR2 YFSETQ. V lost 0 bases to trimming and J lost 8 bases, with 9 bases between them. CDR3 protein: CASSLGDGEPQHF. The CDR3 nucleotides are TGCGCCAGCAGCTTGGGTGACGGGGAGCCCCAGCATTTT.

The rearrangement links TRBV5-4 to TRBJ1-1; a possible D gene is TRBD1 (6 bases). V was shortened by 2 bases and J by 1 base, with 15 bases between the two germline ends. The germline V gene has CDR1 SGHNT and CDR2 YYREEE (reference sequence). The CDR3 is 16 residues long. CDR3 residues: CASSLGGGRRNTEAFF. The CDR3 bases are TGTGCCAGCAGCTTAGGGGGAGGGAGGAGGAACACTGAAGCTTTCTTT.

The count of this clone is one. The V gene is TRBV15, the J gene TRBJ2-7, with 10 bases fitting TRBD2. With V trimmed by 6 bases and J by 2 bases, 4 bases remained unmatched. This CDR3 spans 14 amino acids. Germline CDR1 is LNHNV and CDR2 is YYDKDF (reference sequence). Written as DNA, the CDR3 is TGTGCCACCAGTAGACTAGCGGGCCCCTACGAGCAGTACTTC. As protein: CATSRLAGPYEQYF.

The chain uses TRBV7-2 and TRBJ2-4; D may be TRBD2 (6 bases). CDR1 is SGHTA and CDR2 is FQGNSA in the germline V gene. V lost 5 bases, J lost 3 bases, and 17 bases lay in between. The CDR3 covers 16 residues. The CDR3 DNA is TGTGCCAGCAGCACGGGAGCGGGCCGCGGCAAAAACATTCAGTACTTC. It specifies CASSTGAGRGKNIQYF. The variable domain in full, with the rest retrieved from reference TRBV7-2 and TRBJ2-4, is GAGVSQSPSNKVTEKGKDVELRCDPISGHTALYWYRQSLGQGLEFLIYFQGNSAPDKSGLPSDRFSAERTGGSVSTLTIQRTQQEDSAVYLCASSTGAGRGKNIQYFGAGTRLSVL.